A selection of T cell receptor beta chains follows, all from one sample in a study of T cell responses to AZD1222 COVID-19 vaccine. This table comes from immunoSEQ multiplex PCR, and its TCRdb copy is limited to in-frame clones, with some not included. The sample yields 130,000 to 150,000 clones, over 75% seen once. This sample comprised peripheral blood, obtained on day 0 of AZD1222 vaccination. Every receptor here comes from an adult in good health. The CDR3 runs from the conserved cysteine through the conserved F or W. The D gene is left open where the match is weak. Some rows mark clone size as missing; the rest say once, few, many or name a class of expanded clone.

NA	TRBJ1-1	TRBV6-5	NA	TGTGCCAGCAGACCTCCGGGGCCCGGACCCACTGAAGCTTTCTTT	CASRPPGPGPTEAFF
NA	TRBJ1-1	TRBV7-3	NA	TGTGCCAGCAGCTTAACAGGGGTTGGCACTGAAGCTTTCTTT	CASSLTGVGTEAFF
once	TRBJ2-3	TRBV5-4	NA	TGTGCCAGCAGCTTTCAAAGGGGGGCGATCACAGATACGCAGTATTTT	CASSFQRGAITDTQYF
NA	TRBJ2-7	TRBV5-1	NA	TGCGCCAGCAGCTTGGGATCCGCATCCTACGAGCAGTACTTC	CASSLGSASYEQYF
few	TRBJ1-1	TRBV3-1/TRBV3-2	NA	TGTGCCAGCAGCCAAGGCGGTAGGTCTGAAGCTTTCTTT	CASSQGGRSEAFF
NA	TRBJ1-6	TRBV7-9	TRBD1	TGTGCCAGCAGACCCACAGGGGCGAATTCACCCCTCCACTTT	CASRPTGANSPLHF
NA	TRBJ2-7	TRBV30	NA	TGTGCCTGGAGTCCAATCGGGACAAACACCTACGAGCAGTACTTC	CAWSPIGTNTYEQYF
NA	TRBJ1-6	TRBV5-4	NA	TGTGCCAGCAGCCTTGACGGGTCGGGGTTCAATTCACCCCTCCACTTT	CASSLDGSGFNSPLHF
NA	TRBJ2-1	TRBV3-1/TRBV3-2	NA	TGTGCCAGCAGGCCGCTAGCGTCGGGCTCCTACAATGAGCAGTTCTTC	CASRPLASGSYNEQFF
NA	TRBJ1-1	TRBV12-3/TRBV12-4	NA	TGTGCCAGCAGTTCCGGGGGGCGTACTGAAGCTTTCTTT	CASSSGGRTEAFF
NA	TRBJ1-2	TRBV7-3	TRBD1	TGTGCCAGCAGCCCCGGGAGGACAGGGAACTATGGCTACACCTTC	CASSPGRTGNYGYTF
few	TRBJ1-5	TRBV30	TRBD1	TGTGCCTGGAGTTTTGGGACAGGGGGCCTAAGGGGTCAGCCCCAGCATTTT	CAWSFGTGGLRGQPQHF
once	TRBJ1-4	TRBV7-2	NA	TGTGCCAGCAGCCAGGGGAACTCAGATTATGAAAAACTGTTTTTT	CASSQGNSDYEKLFF
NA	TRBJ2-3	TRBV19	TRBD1	TGTGCCAGTAGTATAGGGCAGGGGGTAACAGATACGCAGTATTTT	CASSIGQGVTDTQYF
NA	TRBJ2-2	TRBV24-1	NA	TGTGCCACCAGTGACACGGACCCAAACACCGGGGAGCTGTTTTTT	CATSDTDPNTGELFF